The next 4 T cell receptor beta chains were all read from a single sample in a study of response to subunit inactivated influenza vaccine. A single record per CDR3 protein comes from TCRdb applying MiXCR to the RT-PCR reads. The sample records about half a million distinct CDR3 sequences, roughly 9.7% being singletons. Sequenced material: PBMCs from blood, taken 35 to 45 days after vaccination. These receptors all stem from a man aged 45-60 years who received an inactivated influenza vaccine.

This chain links TRBV20-1 with TRBJ2-7; 7 bases fit TRBD1. The CDR3 extends over 14 amino acids. The V segment lost 3 bases and the J segment 2 bases; nucleotides outside the gene matches: 7. The germline gives CDR1 DFQATT, CDR2 SNEGSKA (reference sequence). The CDR3 here is CSASKGAWPYEQYF. The CDR3 DNA sequence: TGCAGTGCTAGCAAGGGGGCCTGGCCCTACGAGCAGTACTTC.

This clonotype was observed many times. The chain carries TRBV10-3 and TRBJ2-3; 8 positions match TRBD2. In germline, CDR1 is ENHRY, CDR2 SYGVKD. V was pared by 5 bases and J by 2 bases, with 12 bases of the junction left unmatched. The CDR3 has 17 amino acids. The CDR3 here is CAISPLAMTSATDTQYF. In nucleotides, the CDR3 is TGTGCCATCAGTCCGCTTGCTATGACTAGCGCCACAGATACGCAGTATTTT.

This sequence joins TRBV2 and TRBJ2-7, with a possible D match to TRBD1 (5 bases). The CDR3 sequence is 11 residues long. Trimming removed 8 bases at V and 6 bases at J, with 11 bases between. Germline CDR1 reads SNHLY; CDR2 reads FYNNEI. Here the CDR3 DNA reads TGTGCCAGCGGGGCAGGGTTCGAGCAGTACTTC. It yields the protein CASGAGFEQYF.

There are a few counts of this clonotype. The V gene is TRBV18, the J gene TRBJ1-2, with D maybe TRBD1 (5 bases). There are 14 residues in the CDR3. The V end was cut by 3 bases, the J end by 5 bases, with 13 bases between. CDR1 and CDR2 (germline): KGHSH, LQKENI. The CDR3 bases are TGTGCCAGCTCACCGGGGGAGATCCGGTATGGCTACACCTTC. It encodes CASSPGEIRYGYTF.